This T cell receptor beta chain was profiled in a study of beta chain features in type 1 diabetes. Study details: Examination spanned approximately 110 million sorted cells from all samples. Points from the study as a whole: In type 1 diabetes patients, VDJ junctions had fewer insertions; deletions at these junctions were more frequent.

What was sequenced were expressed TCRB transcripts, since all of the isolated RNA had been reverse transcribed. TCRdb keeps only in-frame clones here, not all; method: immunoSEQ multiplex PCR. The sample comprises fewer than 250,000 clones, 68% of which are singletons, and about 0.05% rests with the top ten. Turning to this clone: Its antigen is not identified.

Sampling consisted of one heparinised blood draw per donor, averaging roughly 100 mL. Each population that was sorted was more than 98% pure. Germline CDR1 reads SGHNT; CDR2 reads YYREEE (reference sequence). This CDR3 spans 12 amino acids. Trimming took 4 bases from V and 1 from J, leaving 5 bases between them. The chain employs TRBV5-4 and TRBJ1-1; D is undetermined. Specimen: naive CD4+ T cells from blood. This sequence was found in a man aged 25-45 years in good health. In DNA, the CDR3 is TGTGCCAGCAGCGCTCGGAACACTGAAGCTTTCTTT. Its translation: CASSARNTEAFF.